This entry lists 9 T cell receptor beta chains sequenced from one sample in a study of cytotoxic CD8 clonotypes in ibrutinib-treated CLL. Here immunoSEQ multiplex PCR was the method, and the copy in TCRdb shows in-frame clones only, minus some. This sample has some 300,000 clones, with around four fifths found just once. Sequencing used PBMCs, obtained before ibrutinib treatment. Every receptor here comes from a human donor with chronic lymphocytic leukemia.

V gene TRBV11-2 combines with J gene TRBJ2-3; 8 bases are shared with TRBD2. The trim removed 1 base at V and 1 base at J, leaving 10 bases unmatched. Germline CDR1 is SGHAT and CDR2 is FQNNGV. The CDR3 runs 18 residues. The CDR3 is CASSLVRGAGGGTDTQYF. For the CDR3, the DNA is TGTGCCAGCAGCTTAGTTAGGGGGGCGGGAGGCGGCACAGATACGCAGTATTTT.

The V gene is TRBV5-1, the J gene TRBJ2-3, with D unclear. Germline V gene sequence: CDR1 SGHRS, CDR2 YFSETQ. V lost 0 bases to trimming and J lost 0 bases, with 11 bases between them. The CDR3 length is 16 residues. CDR3 sequence: CASSLEQRRSTDTQYF. The CDR3 DNA reads as TGCGCCAGCAGCTTGGAACAGAGACGTAGCACAGATACGCAGTATTTT.

This chain uses TRBV2 with TRBJ2-7; D gene ambiguous. Trimming left V 6 bases short and J 0 bases short, with 3 bases between. This CDR3 comprises 11 residues. Germline CDR1 is SNHLY and CDR2 is FYNNEI. The CDR3 DNA is TGTGCCAGCAGCTTCTCCTACGAGCAGTACTTC. This codes for CASSFSYEQYF.

The chain carries TRBV18 and TRBJ2-7; the D gene could be TRBD1 or TRBD2 (5 bases each). The CDR3 is 18 amino acids. V lost 3 bases to trimming and J lost 1 base, with 22 bases between them. Per germline, CDR1 KGHSH and CDR2 LQKENI. In DNA, the CDR3 is TGTGCCAGCTCACCGAAGTGGCTAGGGACCAAACCTTCCTACGAGCAGTACTTC. Protein product: CASSPKWLGTKPSYEQYF.

The gene calls are TRBV11-3 and TRBJ2-2; 10 bases are shared with TRBD1. The CDR3 loop spans 15 amino acids. With 5 bases clipped from V and 6 bases from J, the junction kept 6 bases outside the gene matches. Per germline, CDR1 SGHNT and CDR2 YENEEA. CDR3 amino acids: CASSPRTGGSGELFF. The CDR3 bases are TGTGCCAGCAGCCCCCGGACAGGGGGTTCCGGGGAGCTGTTTTTT.

The rearrangement uses TRBV5-1 and TRBJ2-3, with no clear D. V was clipped by 5 bases and J by 3 bases, with 7 bases between them. CDR3 length: 12 residues. The germline V gene encodes CDR1 SGHRS and CDR2 YFSETQ. The chain's CDR3 is CASRLGTDTQYF. The CDR3 nucleotides read TGCGCCAGCAGGCTAGGGACAGATACGCAGTATTTT. The full variable domain, completed using reference TRBV5-1 and TRBJ2-3, is KAGVTQTPRYLIKTRGQQVTLSCSPISGHRSVSWYQQTPGQGLQFLFEYFSETQRNKGNFPGRFSGRQFSNSRSEMNVSTLELGDSALYLCASRLGTDTQYFGPGTRLTVL.

The genes are TRBV28 and TRBJ1-2; tentative D call: TRBD1 (5 bases). Germline V lookup: CDR1 MDHEN, CDR2 SYDVKM. V lost 3 bases, J lost 6 bases, and 8 bases lay in between. This CDR3 is 12 amino acids long. The CDR3 bases are TGTGCCAGCAGTTTCATGGGACATGGCTACACCTTC. Encoded protein: CASSFMGHGYTF.

This sequence joins TRBV9 and TRBJ1-3; possible D gene TRBD1, 6 bases. The CDR3 extends over 18 amino acids. The ends were cut back, 3 bases at V and 0 bases at J, with 19 bases in the middle. The germline gives CDR1 SGDLS, CDR2 YYNGEE. Here the CDR3 reads CASSARAGVTYSGNTIYF. The CDR3 DNA reads TGTGCCAGCAGCGCCCGGGCAGGGGTCACTTACTCTGGAAACACCATATATTTT. The full variable domain, with the rest looked up from reference TRBV9 and TRBJ1-3, is DSGVTQTPKHLITATGQRVTLRCSPRSGDLSVYWYQQSLDQGLQFLIQYYNGEERAKGNILERFSAQQFPDLHSELNLSSLELGDSALYFCASSARAGVTYSGNTIYFGEGSWLTVV.

V usage is TRBV2 and J usage is TRBJ2-5, with 11 positions matching TRBD2. V trimming: 7 bases; J trimming: 5 bases; junction bases outside the gene matches: 9. CDR3 size: 15 residues. The germline gives CDR1 SNHLY, CDR2 FYNNEI. The CDR3 is CASKPLAGVVETQYF. As DNA, the CDR3 is TGTGCCAGCAAACCACTAGCGGGAGTTGTTGAGACCCAGTACTTC.